Shown below are 3 T cell receptor beta chains from a single sample sequenced in a study of immune characterization of retroperitoneal liposarcoma. TCRdb passed the PCR reads through MiXCR, listing each CDR3 protein once. The table lists about 11,000 distinct CDR3 sequences, 40% to 55% of them singletons. Specimen: tumor tissue. These receptors were taken from a female donor with retroperitoneal liposarcoma.

The J gene is TRBJ2-3, the V gene TRBV6-5; D possibly uses TRBD1 or TRBD2 (5 bases each). CDR3 length equals 14 residues. Germline values: CDR1 MNHEY, CDR2 SVGAGI. V shed 6 bases and J shed 0 bases, with 10 bases lying between them. CDR3 DNA sequence: TGTGCCAGCAGCCCGGGACGTAGCACAGATACGCAGTATTTT. Protein: CASSPGRSTDTQYF.

The chain carries TRBV12-3 or TRBV12-4 and TRBJ2-1; 8 nucleotides align to TRBD2. The CDR3 totals 13 residues. Trimming took 7 bases from V and 13 from J; bases not matched to a gene: 12. The CDR3 protein is CASKAGAQETQFF. The CDR3 DNA reads as TGTGCCAGCAAAGCGGGAGCCCAAGAGACCCAGTTCTTC.

This clonotype is medium-sized (0.01 to 0.1%). The rearrangement joins TRBV7-2 to TRBJ2-5; TRBD2 matches 9 bases. TRBJ2-7 explains the end of the DNA better; the J call may be wrong. The germline gives CDR1 SGHTA, CDR2 FQGNSA. There are 16 residues in the CDR3. The CDR3 region is CASSKSRAGGEVEQYF. Written as DNA, the CDR3 is TGTGCCAGCAGCAAGAGTCGGGCGGGAGGGGAAGTCGAGCAGTACTTC.